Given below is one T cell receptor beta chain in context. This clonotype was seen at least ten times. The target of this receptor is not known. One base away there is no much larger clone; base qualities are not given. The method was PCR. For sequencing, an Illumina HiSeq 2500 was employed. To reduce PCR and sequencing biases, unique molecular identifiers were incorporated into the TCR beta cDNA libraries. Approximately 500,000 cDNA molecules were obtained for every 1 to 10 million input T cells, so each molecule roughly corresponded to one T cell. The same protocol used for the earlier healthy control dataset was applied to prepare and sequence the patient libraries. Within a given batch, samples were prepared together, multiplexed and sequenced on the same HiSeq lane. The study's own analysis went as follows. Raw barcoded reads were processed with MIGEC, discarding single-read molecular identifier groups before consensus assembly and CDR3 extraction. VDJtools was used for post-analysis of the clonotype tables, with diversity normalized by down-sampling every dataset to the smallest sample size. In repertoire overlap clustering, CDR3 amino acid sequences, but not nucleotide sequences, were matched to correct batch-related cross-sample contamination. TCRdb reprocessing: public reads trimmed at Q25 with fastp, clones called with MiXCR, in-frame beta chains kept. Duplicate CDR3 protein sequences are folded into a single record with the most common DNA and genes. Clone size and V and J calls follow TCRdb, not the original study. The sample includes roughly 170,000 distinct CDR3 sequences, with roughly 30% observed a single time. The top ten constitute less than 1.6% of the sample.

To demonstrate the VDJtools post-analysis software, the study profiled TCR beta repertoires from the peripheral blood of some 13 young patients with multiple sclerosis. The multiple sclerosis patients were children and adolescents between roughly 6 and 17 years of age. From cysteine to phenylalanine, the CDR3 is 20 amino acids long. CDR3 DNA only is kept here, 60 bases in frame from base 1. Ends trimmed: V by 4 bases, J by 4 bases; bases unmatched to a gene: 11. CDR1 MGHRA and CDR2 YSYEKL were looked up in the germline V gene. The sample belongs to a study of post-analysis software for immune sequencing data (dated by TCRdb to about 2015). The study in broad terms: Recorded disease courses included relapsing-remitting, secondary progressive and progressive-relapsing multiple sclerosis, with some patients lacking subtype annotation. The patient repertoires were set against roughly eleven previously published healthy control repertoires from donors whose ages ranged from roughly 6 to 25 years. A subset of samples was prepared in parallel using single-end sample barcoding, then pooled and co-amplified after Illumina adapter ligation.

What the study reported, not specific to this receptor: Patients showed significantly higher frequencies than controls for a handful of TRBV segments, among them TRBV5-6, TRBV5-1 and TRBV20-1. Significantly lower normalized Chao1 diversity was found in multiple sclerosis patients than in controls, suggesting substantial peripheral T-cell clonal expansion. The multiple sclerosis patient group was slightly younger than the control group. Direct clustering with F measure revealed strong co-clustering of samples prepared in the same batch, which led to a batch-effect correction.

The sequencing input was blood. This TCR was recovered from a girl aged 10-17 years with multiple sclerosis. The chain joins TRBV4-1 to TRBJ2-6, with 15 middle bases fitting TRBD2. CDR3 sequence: CASSPAPGLAGGYGANVLTF. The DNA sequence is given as TGCGCCAGCAGCCCTGCCCCGGGACTAGCGGGAGGATACGGGGCCAACGTCCTGACTTTC.